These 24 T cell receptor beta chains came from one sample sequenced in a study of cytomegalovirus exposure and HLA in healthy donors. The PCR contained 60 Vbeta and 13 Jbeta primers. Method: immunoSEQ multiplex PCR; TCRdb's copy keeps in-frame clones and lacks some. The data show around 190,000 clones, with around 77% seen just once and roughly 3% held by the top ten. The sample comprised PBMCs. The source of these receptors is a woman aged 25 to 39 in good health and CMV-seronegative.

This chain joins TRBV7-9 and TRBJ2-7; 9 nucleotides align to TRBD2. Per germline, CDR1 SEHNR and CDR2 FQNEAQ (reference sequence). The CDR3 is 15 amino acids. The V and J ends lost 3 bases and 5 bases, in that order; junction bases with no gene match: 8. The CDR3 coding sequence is TGTGCCAGCAGCTTTGGCGGGAGGGCCTGGGACGAGCAGTACTTC. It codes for CASSFGGRAWDEQYF. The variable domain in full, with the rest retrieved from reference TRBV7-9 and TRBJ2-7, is DTGVSQNPRHKITKRGQNVTFRCDPISEHNRLYWYRQTLGQGPEFLTYFQNEAQLEKSRLLSDRFSAERPKGSFSTLEIQRTEQGDSAMYLCASSFGGRAWDEQYFGPGTRLTVT.

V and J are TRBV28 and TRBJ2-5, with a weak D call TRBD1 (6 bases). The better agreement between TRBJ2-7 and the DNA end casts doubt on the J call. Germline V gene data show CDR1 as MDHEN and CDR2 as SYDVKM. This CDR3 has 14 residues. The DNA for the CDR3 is TGTGCCAGCACCATAGAGACAGGAACCTACGAGCAGTACTTC. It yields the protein CASTIETGTYEQYF.

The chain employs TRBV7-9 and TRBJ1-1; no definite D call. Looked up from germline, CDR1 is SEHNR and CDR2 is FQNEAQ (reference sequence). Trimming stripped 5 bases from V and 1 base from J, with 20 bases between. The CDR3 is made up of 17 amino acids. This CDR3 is CASSGGEFPKGNTEAFF. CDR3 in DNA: TGTGCCAGCAGCGGCGGGGAGTTCCCTAAGGGGAACACTGAAGCTTTCTTT.

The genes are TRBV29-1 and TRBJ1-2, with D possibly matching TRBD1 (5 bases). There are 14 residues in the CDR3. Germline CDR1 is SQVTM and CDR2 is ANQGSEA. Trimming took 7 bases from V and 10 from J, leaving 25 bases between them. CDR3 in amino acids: CSAVRGTGGLAYTF. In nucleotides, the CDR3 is TGCAGCGCCGTCAGAGGCACGGGGGGTTTAGCCTACACCTTC.

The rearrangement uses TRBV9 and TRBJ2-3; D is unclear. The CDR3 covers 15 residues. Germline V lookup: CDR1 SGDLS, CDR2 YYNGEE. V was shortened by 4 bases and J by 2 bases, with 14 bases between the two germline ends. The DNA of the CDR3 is TGTGCCAGCAGCCCAAGGCCGGGTCCCACAGATACGCAGTATTTT. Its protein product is CASSPRPGPTDTQYF.

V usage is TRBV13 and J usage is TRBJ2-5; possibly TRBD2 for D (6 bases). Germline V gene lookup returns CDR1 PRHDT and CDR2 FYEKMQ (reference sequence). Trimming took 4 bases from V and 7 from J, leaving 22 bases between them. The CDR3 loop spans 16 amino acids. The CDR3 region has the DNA TGTGCCAGCAGCTCGAATGACCGGGACCCGGAGGGGACCCAGTACTTC. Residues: CASSSNDRDPEGTQYF.

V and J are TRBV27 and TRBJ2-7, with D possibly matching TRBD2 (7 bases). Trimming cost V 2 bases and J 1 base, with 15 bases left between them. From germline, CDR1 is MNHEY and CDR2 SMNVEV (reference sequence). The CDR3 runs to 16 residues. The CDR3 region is CASSLRWGGVSYEQYF. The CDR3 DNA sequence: TGTGCCAGCAGTTTAAGATGGGGGGGCGTATCCTACGAGCAGTACTTC.

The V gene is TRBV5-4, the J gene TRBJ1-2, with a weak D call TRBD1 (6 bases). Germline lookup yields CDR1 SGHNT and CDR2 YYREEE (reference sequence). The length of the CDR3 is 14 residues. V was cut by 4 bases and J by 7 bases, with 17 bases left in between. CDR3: CASSPAGVGRGYTF. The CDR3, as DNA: TGTGCCAGCAGCCCCGCAGGGGTAGGTCGTGGCTACACCTTC. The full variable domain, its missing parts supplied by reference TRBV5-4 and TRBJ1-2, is ETGVTQSPTHLIKTRGQQVTLRCSSQSGHNTVSWYQQALGQGPQFIFQYYREEENGRGNFPPRFSGLQFPNYSSELNVNALELDDSALYLCASSPAGVGRGYTFGSGTRLTVV.

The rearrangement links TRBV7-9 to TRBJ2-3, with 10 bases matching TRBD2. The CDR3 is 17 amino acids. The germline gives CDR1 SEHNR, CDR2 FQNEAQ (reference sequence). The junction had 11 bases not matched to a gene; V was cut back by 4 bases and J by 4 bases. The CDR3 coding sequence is TGTGCCAGCAGCTCTCCTCCGAGCGGGGGGGTGGCAGATACGCAGTATTTT. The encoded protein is CASSSPPSGGVADTQYF.

The CDR3 region has the DNA TGCGCCAGCAGCCTGACACCGAACACCGGGGAGCTGTTTTTT. Translating it yields CASSLTPNTGELFF. The chain joins TRBV5-1 to TRBJ2-2; D call uncertain. The CDR3 length is 14 residues. In germline, CDR1 is SGHRS, CDR2 YFSETQ. Trimming took 4 bases from V and 0 from J, leaving 7 bases between them.

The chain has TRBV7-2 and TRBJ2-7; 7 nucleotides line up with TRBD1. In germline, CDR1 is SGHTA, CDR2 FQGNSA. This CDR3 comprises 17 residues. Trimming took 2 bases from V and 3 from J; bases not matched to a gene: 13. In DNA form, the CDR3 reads TGTGCCAGCAGCTTATTCGGGACAGATACGTCTCGCTACGAGCAGTACTTC. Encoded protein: CASSLFGTDTSRYEQYF.

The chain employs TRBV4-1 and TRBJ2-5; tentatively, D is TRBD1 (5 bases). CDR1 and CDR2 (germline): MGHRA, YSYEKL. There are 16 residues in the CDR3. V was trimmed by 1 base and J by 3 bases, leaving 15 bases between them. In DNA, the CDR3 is TGCGCCAGCAGCCAAGGATCAGGGTGGGAAAAAGAGACCCAGTACTTC. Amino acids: CASSQGSGWEKETQYF.

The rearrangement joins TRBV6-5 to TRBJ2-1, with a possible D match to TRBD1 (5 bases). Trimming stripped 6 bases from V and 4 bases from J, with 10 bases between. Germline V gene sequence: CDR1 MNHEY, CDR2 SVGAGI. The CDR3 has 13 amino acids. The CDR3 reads CASSRQNYNEQFF. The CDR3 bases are TGTGCCAGCAGCCGACAGAATTACAATGAGCAGTTCTTC.

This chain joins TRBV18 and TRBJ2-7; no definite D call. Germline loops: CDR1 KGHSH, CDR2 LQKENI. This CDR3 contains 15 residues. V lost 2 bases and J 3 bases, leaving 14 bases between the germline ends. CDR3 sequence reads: CASSPSKRNFYEQYF. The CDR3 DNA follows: TGTGCCAGCTCACCAAGCAAAAGAAACTTCTACGAGCAGTACTTC.

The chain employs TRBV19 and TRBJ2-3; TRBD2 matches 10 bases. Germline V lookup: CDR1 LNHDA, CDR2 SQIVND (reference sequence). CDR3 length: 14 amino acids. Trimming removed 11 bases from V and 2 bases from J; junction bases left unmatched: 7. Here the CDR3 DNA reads TGTGCCTCTTCTAGCGGGGGTTACACAGATACGCAGTATTTT. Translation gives CASSSGGYTDTQYF.

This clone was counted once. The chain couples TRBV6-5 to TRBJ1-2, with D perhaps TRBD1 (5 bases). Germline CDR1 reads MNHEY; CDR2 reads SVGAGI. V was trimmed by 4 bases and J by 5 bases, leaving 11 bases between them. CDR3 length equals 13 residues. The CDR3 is CASSSRARYGYTF. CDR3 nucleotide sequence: TGTGCCAGCAGTTCCAGGGCCCGGTATGGCTACACCTTC.

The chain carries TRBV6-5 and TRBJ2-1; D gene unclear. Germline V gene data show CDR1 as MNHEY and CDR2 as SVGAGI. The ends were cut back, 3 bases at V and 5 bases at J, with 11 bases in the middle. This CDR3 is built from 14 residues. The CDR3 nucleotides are TGTGCCAGCAGTTATTCCAGGCCAGACAATGAGCAGTTCTTC. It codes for CASSYSRPDNEQFF.

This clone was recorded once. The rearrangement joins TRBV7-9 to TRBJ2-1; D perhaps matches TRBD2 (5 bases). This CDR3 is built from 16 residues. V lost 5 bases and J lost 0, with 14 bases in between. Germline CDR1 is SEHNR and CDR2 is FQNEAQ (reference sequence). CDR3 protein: CASSGKRRSSYNEQFF. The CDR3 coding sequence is TGTGCCAGCAGCGGAAAGCGGAGGAGCTCCTACAATGAGCAGTTCTTC. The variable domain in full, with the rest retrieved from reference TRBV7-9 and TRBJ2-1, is DTGVSQNPRHKITKRGQNVTFRCDPISEHNRLYWYRQTLGQGPEFLTYFQNEAQLEKSRLLSDRFSAERPKGSFSTLEIQRTEQGDSAMYLCASSGKRRSSYNEQFFGPGTRLTVL.

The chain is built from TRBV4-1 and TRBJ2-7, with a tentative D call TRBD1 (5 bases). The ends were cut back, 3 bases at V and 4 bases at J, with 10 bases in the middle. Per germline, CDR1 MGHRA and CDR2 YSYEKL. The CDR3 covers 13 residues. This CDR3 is CASSHTGEYEQYF. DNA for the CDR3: TGCGCCAGCAGCCATACAGGAGAGTACGAGCAGTACTTC.

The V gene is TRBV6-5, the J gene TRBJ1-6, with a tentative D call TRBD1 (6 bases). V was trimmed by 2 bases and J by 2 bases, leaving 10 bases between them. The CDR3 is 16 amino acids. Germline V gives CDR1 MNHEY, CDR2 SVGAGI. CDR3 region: CASSYLQGAYNSPLHF. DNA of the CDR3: TGTGCCAGCAGTTACCTACAGGGAGCCTATAATTCACCCCTCCACTTT.

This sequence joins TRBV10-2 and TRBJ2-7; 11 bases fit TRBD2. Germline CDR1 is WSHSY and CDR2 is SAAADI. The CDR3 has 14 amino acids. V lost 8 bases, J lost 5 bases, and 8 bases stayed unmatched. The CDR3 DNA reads TGCGCCAGCGGCCGCCTAGCGGGAGGAGACGAGCAGTACTTC. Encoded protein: CASGRLAGGDEQYF.

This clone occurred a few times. CDR3 sequence reads: CASSSGGFGNTIYF. As DNA, the CDR3 is TGTGCCAGCAGCTCGGGTGGGTTTGGAAACACCATATATTTT. The V call is TRBV6-5, the J call TRBJ1-3; no definite D call. V gave up 6 bases and J gave up 3 bases, with 12 bases separating them. The CDR3 extends over 14 amino acids. The V gene's germline CDR1 is MNHEY and CDR2 SVGAGI.

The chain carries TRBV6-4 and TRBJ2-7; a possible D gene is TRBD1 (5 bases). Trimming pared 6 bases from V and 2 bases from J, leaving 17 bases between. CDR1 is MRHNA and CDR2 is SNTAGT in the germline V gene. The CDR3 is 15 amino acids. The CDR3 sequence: CASRMTRVGTYEQYF. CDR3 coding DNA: TGTGCCAGCAGGATGACCAGGGTAGGTACCTACGAGCAGTACTTC.

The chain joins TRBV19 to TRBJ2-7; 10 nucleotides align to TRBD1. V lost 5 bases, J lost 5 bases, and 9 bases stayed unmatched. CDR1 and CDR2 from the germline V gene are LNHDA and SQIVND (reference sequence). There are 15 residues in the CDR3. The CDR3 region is CASSVSRDRGHEQYF. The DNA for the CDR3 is TGTGCCAGTAGTGTCTCCCGGGACAGGGGCCACGAGCAGTACTTC. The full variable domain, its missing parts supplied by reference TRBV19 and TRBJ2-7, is DGGITQSPKYLFRKEGQNVTLSCEQNLNHDAMYWYRQDPGQGLRLIYYSQIVNDFQKGDIAEGYSVSREKKESFPLTVTSAQKNPTAFYLCASSVSRDRGHEQYFGPGTRLTVT.